The sequence of this T cell receptor beta chain was determined in a study of control samples from healthy donors and cancer patients (dated by TCRdb to 2020 to 2021). Counted from cysteine to phenylalanine, this CDR3 has 15 amino acids. Here the CDR3 DNA is all that survives: 45 bases in frame from base 1. The germline V gene specifies SGHDT as CDR1 and YYEEEE as CDR2. V is trimmed back by 3 bases and J by 4 bases, and the junction contains 4 bases that no gene match accounts for. Library preparation employed the immunoSEQ multiplex PCR assay. In its TCRdb copy, this immuneACCESS table keeps in-frame sequences only and misses some clones. Where compared with another copy, unresolved V genes explain less than half of these, and the others have no known cause. Here the sample has some 100,000 clones; 93% occur a single time. Jointly, the top ten make up around 8.5% of the sample. Points on this clone: What antigen it recognizes has not been identified. The sample holds no much larger clone one base away, and base qualities are not on file.

The sequence was collected from a man in his late teens or twenties in good health. Material: blood. In this chain, TRBV5-6 is recombined with TRBJ2-7, with TRBD2 matching 13 junction bases. The bases read TGTGCCAGCAGCTCTAGGACTAGCGGGAGTTACGAGCAGTACTTC. Translated, this is CASSSRTSGSYEQYF.